This passage covers 27 T cell receptor beta chains from one sample sequenced in a study of CD8 T cells in ankylosing spondylitis. General observations from the study: What seemed typical of ankylosing spondylitis blood was a TCR beta motif built from several highly homologous variants.

TCRdb itself ran the 5' RACE reads through MiXCR, one entry per CDR3 protein. In the table there are 200,000 to 250,000 distinct CDR3 sequences, about 7.3% of which are singletons. These TCRs' antigens remain unknown. Sequenced input: blood, either unsorted or a sorted T cell fraction (not recorded which). These receptors were collected from a male donor with ankylosing spondylitis.

In this sample, this clonotype turned up many times. V usage is TRBV11-2 and J usage is TRBJ2-2; no firm D call. The CDR3 spans 14 residues. With 5 bases removed from V and 3 bases from J, the gap between germline ends came to 10 bases. Germline-derived CDR1 and CDR2 are SGHAT and FQNNGV. The CDR3 DNA follows: TGTGCCAGCAGCCCCGCCGGGCACACCGGGGAGCTGTTTTTT. It encodes CASSPAGHTGELFF.

V usage is TRBV4-1 and J usage is TRBJ2-2, with unresolved D. Germline V gene sequence: CDR1 MGHRA, CDR2 YSYEKL. There are 14 residues in the CDR3. V shed 1 base and J shed 5 bases, with 8 bases lying between them. The CDR3 spells CASSQGARTGELFF. In DNA form, the CDR3 reads TGCGCCAGCAGCCAAGGGGCCAGGACCGGGGAGCTGTTTTTT.

This chain connects TRBV12-3 or TRBV12-4 to TRBJ2-4; D not certain. The CDR3 contains 13 residues. V was cut by 3 bases and J by 8 bases, with 11 bases left in between. The CDR3 loop reads CASSFGVSDIQYF. The CDR3 DNA reads as TGTGCCAGCAGTTTCGGCGTGTCGGACATTCAGTACTTC.

This clonotype has a count of ten or more. The chain recombines TRBV12-3 or TRBV12-4 with TRBJ1-2; 7 positions agree with TRBD1. The CDR3 totals 15 residues. The V and J ends lost 5 bases and 6 bases, in that order; junction bases with no gene match: 12. Here the CDR3 reads CASSPRDSEVDGYTF. Here the CDR3 DNA reads TGTGCCAGCAGTCCCCGGGACAGTGAGGTTGATGGCTACACCTTC.

This clonotype was counted a few times. The CDR3, as DNA: TGTGCCTGGATAGTTATAGATGGCTACACCTTC. Translating it yields CAWIVIDGYTF. The chain carries TRBV30 and TRBJ1-2; D remains ambiguous. CDR1 is GTSNPN and CDR2 is SVGIG in the germline V gene (reference sequence). The CDR3 totals 11 residues. Between the trimmed V and J ends, which lost 4 bases and 6 bases, there was a span of 9 bases.

CDR3 sequence (DNA): TGTGCCAGCAGCTTGGGGCTAGCGGAGCTCACCGGGGAGCTGTTTTTT. This codes for CASSLGLAELTGELFF. This rearrangement joins TRBV5-6 to TRBJ2-2, with TRBD2 identical over 7 bases. Trimming removed 0 bases from V and 4 bases from J; junction bases left unmatched: 6. Germline values: CDR1 SGHDT, CDR2 YYEEEE. The CDR3 extends over 16 amino acids.

This clonotype was picked up many times. The genes are TRBV27 and TRBJ2-5; 7 bases fit TRBD1. The CDR3 is made up of 14 amino acids. The germline CDR1 and CDR2 sequences are MNHEY and SMNVEV (reference sequence). The V and J ends lost 5 bases and 6 bases, in that order; junction bases with no gene match: 9. CDR3 protein: CASSLPDRAKTQYF. CDR3 in DNA: TGTGCCAGCAGTCTCCCCGACAGGGCAAAGACCCAGTACTTC.

The chain uses TRBV7-2 and TRBJ2-5; D could derive from TRBD1 or TRBD2 (5 bases each). The CDR3 is 15 residues long. Looked up from germline, CDR1 is SGHTA and CDR2 is FQGNSA. With 4 bases removed from V and 5 bases from J, the gap between germline ends came to 17 bases. CDR3 sequence: CASSSSGPSGETQYF. CDR3 DNA sequence: TGTGCCAGCAGCTCTTCGGGACCCTCTGGGGAGACCCAGTACTTC.

This clonotype was picked up a small number of times. This chain uses TRBV20-1 with TRBJ1-5, with D hard to call. V dropped 3 bases and J dropped 5 bases, with 11 bases sitting between them. Germline values: CDR1 DFQATT, CDR2 SNEGSKA (reference sequence). This CDR3 has 13 residues. The CDR3 reads CSARESGDQPQHF. The CDR3 nucleotides are TGCAGTGCTAGGGAATCCGGCGATCAGCCCCAGCATTTT.

In this sample, this clonotype turned up many times. The chain couples TRBV7-2 to TRBJ2-7, with D perhaps matching TRBD1 (5 bases). The V end was cut by 5 bases, the J end by 4 bases, with 24 bases between. Germline CDR1 SGHTA, CDR2 FQGNSA. CDR3 length equals 17 residues. In DNA form, the CDR3 reads TGTGCCAGCAGCCCAGGGATGGGGAAGCCCCTACGTTACGAGCAGTACTTC. Protein product: CASSPGMGKPLRYEQYF.

This clonotype was counted at least ten times. V usage is TRBV10-3 and J usage is TRBJ2-5; D possibly uses TRBD1 or TRBD2 (5 bases each). Germline V gene lookup returns CDR1 ENHRY and CDR2 SYGVKD. The CDR3 loop spans 14 amino acids. The germline V and J ends were trimmed by 0 bases and 3 bases, with 8 bases remaining between them. The CDR3 spells CAISESGTKETQYF. The CDR3 DNA is TGTGCCATCAGTGAGTCGGGGACCAAAGAGACCCAGTACTTC.

This clonotype has ten or more counts. The J gene is TRBJ2-5, the V gene TRBV3-1, with a tentative D call TRBD1 (6 bases). Germline V gene sequence: CDR1 LGHDT, CDR2 YNNKEL (reference sequence). The CDR3 spans 14 residues. V lost 1 base and J lost 0, with 6 bases in between. The CDR3 here is CASSQGQDQETQYF. CDR3 nucleotides: TGTGCCAGCAGCCAAGGACAGGACCAAGAGACCCAGTACTTC.

This clonotype was seen repeatedly, ten times or more. The rearrangement uses TRBV28 and TRBJ2-7, with 8 bases identical to TRBD1. V was pared by 3 bases and J by 2 bases, with 6 bases of the junction left unmatched. The germline V gene encodes CDR1 MDHEN and CDR2 SYDVKM. The CDR3 consists of 15 residues. The CDR3 reads CASSFPGGYTYEQYF. As DNA, the CDR3 is TGTGCCAGCAGTTTTCCAGGGGGCTATACCTACGAGCAGTACTTC.

The sample holds many counts of this clonotype. This chain joins TRBV10-3 and TRBJ1-1, with D uncertain. The CDR3 is made up of 15 amino acids. With 0 bases removed from V and 1 base from J, the gap between germline ends came to 9 bases. The germline V gene has CDR1 ENHRY and CDR2 SYGVKD. The CDR3: CAISESAGQNTEAFF. CDR3 in DNA: TGTGCCATCAGTGAGTCGGCAGGCCAGAACACTGAAGCTTTCTTT.

This clonotype has a count of ten or more. The rearrangement uses TRBV6-6 and TRBJ2-7; D is possibly TRBD1 (5 bases). This CDR3 is built from 13 residues. Germline assignment: CDR1 MNHNY and CDR2 SVGAGI (reference sequence). Deletions cut 8 bases from V and 6 bases from J, with 17 bases between. In DNA, the CDR3 is TGTGCCAGCGGTCAGAGCGATAGGGGCGAGCAGTACTTC. Translating gives CASGQSDRGEQYF.

The chain combines TRBV7-9 with TRBJ2-1; 10 bases fit TRBD1. Germline trimming cut 8 bases from V and 8 bases from J; bases unmatched to any gene: 9. The CDR3 has 14 amino acids. CDR1 is SEHNR, CDR2 FQNEAQ, per germline (reference sequence). CDR3 sequence reads: CASAPGTGVDEQFF. CDR3 sequence (DNA): TGTGCCAGCGCTCCGGGGACAGGGGTCGATGAGCAGTTCTTC.

This clonotype has a handful of counts. This chain connects TRBV15 to TRBJ2-1, with D perhaps assigned TRBD1 or TRBD2 (5 bases each). Germline V CDR1 and CDR2: LNHNV, YYDKDF (reference sequence). The CDR3 runs to 14 residues. Trimming left V 8 bases short and J 9 bases short, with 20 bases between. Here the CDR3 reads CATGAGRGVGEQFF. The DNA for the CDR3 is TGTGCCACCGGGGCGGGCCGAGGAGTCGGTGAGCAGTTCTTC.

The V gene is TRBV4-3, the J gene TRBJ1-2; D remains ambiguous. The CDR3 is made up of 15 amino acids. V was trimmed by 1 base and J by 8 bases, leaving 17 bases between them. CDR1 and CDR2 from the germline V gene are LGHNA and YSLEER. The CDR3 sequence: CASSQGLRALRGYTF. In DNA, the CDR3 is TGCGCCAGCAGCCAAGGTCTCCGAGCCTTGAGGGGCTACACCTTC.

This clonotype has just a few counts. The rearrangement uses TRBV6-6 and TRBJ2-7; D may match TRBD1 or TRBD2 (5 bases each). Trimming cost V 2 bases and J 5 bases, with 7 bases left between them. This CDR3 comprises 12 residues. From germline, CDR1 is MNHNY and CDR2 SVGAGI (reference sequence). This CDR3 reads CASSYGDHEQYF. For the CDR3, the DNA is TGTGCCAGCAGTTACGGGGACCACGAGCAGTACTTC.

At least ten counts were recorded for this clonotype. V and J are TRBV13 and TRBJ2-7; 10 positions match TRBD2. The germline gives CDR1 PRHDT, CDR2 FYEKMQ (reference sequence). V was pared by 8 bases and J by 2 bases, with 9 bases of the junction left unmatched. The CDR3 is made up of 15 amino acids. CDR3 residues: CASGDWTSGTYEQYF. Written as DNA, the CDR3 is TGTGCCAGCGGGGATTGGACTAGCGGAACCTACGAGCAGTACTTC.

The chain links TRBV7-9 to TRBJ1-1; D is unresolved. The V gene's germline CDR1 is SEHNR and CDR2 FQNEAQ (reference sequence). This CDR3 contains 15 residues. V dropped 5 bases and J dropped 0 bases, with 13 bases sitting between them. The CDR3 region is CASSVLGGLNTEAFF. As DNA, the CDR3 is TGTGCCAGCAGCGTACTAGGAGGGTTGAACACTGAAGCTTTCTTT. Full variable domain (outside the CDR3, taken from reference TRBV7-9 and TRBJ1-1): DTGVSQNPRHKITKRGQNVTFRCDPISEHNRLYWYRQTLGQGPEFLTYFQNEAQLEKSRLLSDRFSAERPKGSFSTLEIQRTEQGDSAMYLCASSVLGGLNTEAFFGQGTRLTVV.

The chain employs TRBV4-3 and TRBJ2-1; D is uncertain. V shed 5 bases and J shed 3 bases, with 11 bases lying between them. Looked up from germline, CDR1 is LGHNA and CDR2 is YSLEER. This CDR3 has 14 amino acids. CDR3 residues: CASSYFSSYNEQFF. CDR3 in DNA: TGCGCCAGCAGCTACTTTAGCAGCTACAATGAGCAGTTCTTC.

Ten or more counts support this clonotype. The chain has TRBV7-9 and TRBJ1-1; 8 nucleotides align to TRBD1. V lost 7 bases, J lost 4 bases, and 2 bases stayed unmatched. Germline-derived CDR1 and CDR2 are SEHNR and FQNEAQ (reference sequence). The CDR3 runs to 12 residues. The CDR3 protein is CASTTGGTEAFF. The CDR3 coding sequence is TGTGCCAGCACCACAGGGGGCACTGAAGCTTTCTTT. Full variable domain (missing parts from reference TRBV7-9 and TRBJ1-1): DTGVSQNPRHKITKRGQNVTFRCDPISEHNRLYWYRQTLGQGPEFLTYFQNEAQLEKSRLLSDRFSAERPKGSFSTLEIQRTEQGDSAMYLCASTTGGTEAFFGQGTRLTVV.

The rearrangement joins TRBV29-1 to TRBJ2-1, with 10 bases matching TRBD2. In germline, CDR1 is SQVTM, CDR2 ANQGSEA. The CDR3 loop spans 16 amino acids. Trimming cost V 4 bases and J 2 bases; bases outside gene matches: 8. The CDR3 bases are TGCAGCGTTGTCGGGCTAGCGGGAGTCCCCTACAATGAGCAGTTCTTC. The encoded protein is CSVVGLAGVPYNEQFF.

There are many counts of this clonotype. The chain is built from TRBV3-1 and TRBJ2-7; D is uncertain. Trimming removed 0 bases from V and 4 bases from J, with 10 bases in between. From germline, CDR1 is LGHDT and CDR2 YNNKEL (reference sequence). The CDR3 is 14 residues long. DNA of the CDR3: TGTGCCAGCAGCCAAGATCTCCGGTGGTACGAGCAGTACTTC. Translating gives CASSQDLRWYEQYF.

This clonotype was picked up many times. One junction end does not reproduce the germline sequence, and a read error may be involved. The chain recombines TRBV29-1 with TRBJ2-1, with 9 nucleotides matching TRBD2. This CDR3 has 16 residues. Germline V gene data show CDR1 as SQVTM and CDR2 as ANQGSEA. CDR3 DNA: TGCAGCGCTGAAGGCCTAGCGGGGACCCCCTACAATGAGCAGTTCTTC. Translating it yields CSAEGLAGTPYNEQFF.

This clonotype was counted at least ten times. The chain joins TRBV11-2 to TRBJ2-5; no reliable D call. CDR1 and CDR2 from the germline V gene are SGHAT and FQNNGV. The ends were cut back, 5 bases at V and 3 bases at J, with 10 bases in the middle. This CDR3 region has 13 residues. CDR3 nucleotides: TGTGCCAGCAGCCCTGGGCTAAAAGAGACCCAGTACTTC. As protein: CASSPGLKETQYF.